This T cell receptor beta chain came from a study of blood T cell repertoires in COVID-19. About the research overall: Whether acute or convalescent, the COVID-19 samples came from the United States, Italy and Spain.

Original processing notes: How many nucleated cells were present was estimated from reference gene primer amplification. Libraries were prepared by immunoSEQ multiplex PCR; TCRdb keeps only in-frame clonotypes and omits some of them. V and J calls and clone size are copied from that table; D and trimming were computed from the DNA. The top ten hold 7.6% of the sample, which has fewer than 200,000 clones, 80% to 85% seen once. Seattle enrolled patients during active infection and tracked them longitudinally. This clone has ten or more counts. The CDR3 is 16 residues long. CDR1 and CDR2 (germline): MNHEY, SMNVEV (reference sequence). The J segment lost 4 bases and the V segment lost 4 bases, leaving 8 bases of the junction unmatched.

The V call is TRBV27, the J call TRBJ2-1; 9 nucleotides agree with TRBD2. The sequence was collected from a woman aged 70-85 years with COVID-19, enrolled during active disease. The sample comprised peripheral blood. The CDR3 region has the DNA TGTGCCAGCAGTTCCCAGGGTAGCGGGAGATACAATGAGCAGTTCTTC. Translated, it gives CASSSQGSGRYNEQFF.